A single sample gave rise to the 18 T cell receptor beta chains below, sequenced in a study of blood T cells in healthy people across ages. The second PCR ran about 6 to 11 cycles with a sample-barcoded 5' primer and J-beta primers. TCRdb analysed the 5' RACE reads with MiXCR anew, one entry per CDR3 protein. The sample consists of fewer than 1,000,000 distinct CDR3 sequences, around two fifths of them appearing once. Sequenced sample: blood. The receptor source for this set is a man aged 60 to 69 in good health.

This clonotype occurred a few times. The V gene is TRBV10-1, the J gene TRBJ2-3; possibly TRBD2 for D (5 bases). Germline loops: CDR1 WNHNN, CDR2 SYGVQD (reference sequence). Deletions cut 7 bases from V and 5 bases from J, with 16 bases between. The CDR3 covers 14 residues. CDR3 in amino acids: CASTSGISGDTQYF. DNA for the CDR3: TGCGCCAGCACCTCCGGGATCAGTGGAGATACGCAGTATTTT.

The rearrangement uses TRBV10-3 and TRBJ2-2; 9 bases line up with TRBD2. Trimming took 4 bases from V and 2 from J; bases not matched to a gene: 5. The germline gives CDR1 ENHRY, CDR2 SYGVKD. The CDR3 covers 16 residues. The CDR3 DNA is TGTGCCATCAGTGGAGGGACTAGCCCCAACACCGGGGAGCTGTTTTTT. Amino acids: CAISGGTSPNTGELFF.

The chain couples TRBV20-1 to TRBJ1-1, with D unresolved. V shed 6 bases and J shed 1 base, with 18 bases lying between them. Germline V gene lookup returns CDR1 DFQATT and CDR2 SNEGSKA (reference sequence). This CDR3 has 15 amino acids. CDR3 sequence: CSAPDTGFGNTEAFF. For the CDR3, the DNA is TGCAGTGCGCCAGATACCGGATTTGGGAACACTGAAGCTTTCTTT.

This clonotype showed up many times. V and J are TRBV7-2 and TRBJ2-3; no definite D call. The germline V gene has CDR1 SGHTA and CDR2 FQGNSA. V lost 1 base and J lost 4, with 6 bases in between. The CDR3 extends over 13 amino acids. Here the CDR3 DNA reads TGTGCCAGCAGCTTAGGTGAGCCAGATACGCAGTATTTT. It translates to CASSLGEPDTQYF.

This clonotype was detected ten times or more. The chain links TRBV12-3 or TRBV12-4 to TRBJ2-4; the D gene is possibly TRBD2 (6 bases). The CDR3 covers 13 residues. V was pared by 6 bases and J by 6 bases, with 12 bases between. CDR3 nucleotides: TGTGCCAGCAGAAACATGGGGGGAAACATTCAGTACTTC. Translating it yields CASRNMGGNIQYF.

The chain has TRBV24-1 and TRBJ1-4; D possibly corresponds to TRBD1 (5 bases). The germline gives CDR1 KGHDR, CDR2 SFDVKD. Trimming took 7 bases from V and 4 from J, leaving 15 bases between them. The CDR3 is 15 amino acids. Written as DNA, the CDR3 is TGTGCCACCAGAGGGACCGGCGGACATAATGAAAAACTGTTTTTT. Amino acids: CATRGTGGHNEKLFF.

The J gene is TRBJ2-7, the V gene TRBV29-1; D may match TRBD1 or TRBD2 (6 bases each). This CDR3 is built from 12 residues. Trimming took off 4 bases at V and 5 bases at J, with 12 bases between the two ends. The germline gives CDR1 SQVTM, CDR2 ANQGSEA. The CDR3 DNA sequence: TGCAGCGTTGCTAGGGGGGCAAACGAGCAGTACTTC. Translated: CSVARGANEQYF.

This chain connects TRBV28 to TRBJ1-2, with a tentative D call TRBD1 (5 bases). Germline CDR1 is MDHEN and CDR2 is SYDVKM. The CDR3 sequence is 15 residues long. V was cut by 7 bases and J by 4 bases, with 19 bases left in between. CDR3 sequence: CASINPTRDPYGYTF. In DNA, the CDR3 is TGTGCCAGCATTAACCCTACCAGGGATCCCTATGGCTACACCTTC.

The chain is built from TRBV7-2 and TRBJ2-7; D may match TRBD1 or TRBD2 (5 bases each). Germline assignment: CDR1 SGHTA and CDR2 FQGNSA. The CDR3 contains 15 residues. V shed 2 bases and J shed 2 bases, with 13 bases lying between them. CDR3 coding DNA: TGTGCCAGCAGCTTACAGGGAGAAGTGGCCTACGAGCAGTACTTC. This codes for CASSLQGEVAYEQYF.

This clonotype was counted between two and nine times. V usage is TRBV11-3 and J usage is TRBJ2-1, with 8 bases matching TRBD2. The V gene end was trimmed by 1 base and the J gene end by 4 bases; junction bases not matched to a gene: 9. The CDR3 is made up of 17 amino acids. The germline V gene encodes CDR1 SGHNT and CDR2 YENEEA. This CDR3 is CASSLGWSGGIYNEQFF. The CDR3 DNA follows: TGTGCCAGCAGCTTAGGTTGGAGCGGGGGAATATACAATGAGCAGTTCTTC.

The rearrangement uses TRBV6-2 or TRBV6-3 and TRBJ2-7, with 9 bases identical to TRBD1. Germline loops: CDR1 MNHEY, CDR2 SVGEGT. The CDR3 loop spans 15 amino acids. V dropped 6 bases and J dropped 1; count of bases not matched to a gene: 7. The CDR3 DNA reads as TGTGCCAGCAGGACCCGGGACAGGGCTTCCTACGAGCAGTACTTC. Translation: CASRTRDRASYEQYF.

V gene TRBV9 combines with J gene TRBJ2-2, with TRBD2 matching 10 bases. The CDR3 sequence is 16 residues long. The V and J ends lost 0 bases and 6 bases, in that order; junction bases with no gene match: 5. Germline loops: CDR1 SGDLS, CDR2 YYNGEE. The CDR3, as DNA: TGTGCCAGCAGCGTAGCTAGCGGGGGCCCGGCCGGGGAGCTGTTTTTT. As protein: CASSVASGGPAGELFF. The whole variable domain, filled in from reference TRBV9 and TRBJ2-2, reads DSGVTQTPKHLITATGQRVTLRCSPRSGDLSVYWYQQSLDQGLQFLIQYYNGEERAKGNILERFSAQQFPDLHSELNLSSLELGDSALYFCASSVASGGPAGELFFGEGSRLTVL.

The CDR3 here is CASSFTAGESGTEAFF. CDR3 DNA: TGTGCCAGCAGCTTTACGGCAGGAGAATCCGGCACTGAAGCTTTCTTT. This chain joins TRBV7-4 and TRBJ1-1; no reliable D call. This CDR3 has 16 residues. V gave up 3 bases and J gave up 4 bases, with 18 bases separating them. From germline, CDR1 is SGHVT and CDR2 SQSDAQ.

This sequence joins TRBV29-1 and TRBJ1-1; D unresolved. CDR1 and CDR2 from the germline V gene are SQVTM and ANQGSEA. The V and J ends lost 6 bases and 1 base respectively, with 15 bases between them. This CDR3 is 14 amino acids long. The CDR3 DNA follows: TGCAGCGTCCCCACCGGGCAGGCGAACACTGAAGCTTTCTTT. This sequence encodes CSVPTGQANTEAFF. Full variable domain (rest looked up from reference TRBV29-1 and TRBJ1-1): SAVISQKPSRDICQRGTSLTIQCQVDSQVTMMFWYRQQPGQSLTLIATANQGSEATYESGFVIDKFPISRPNLTFSTLTVSNMSPEDSSIYLCSVPTGQANTEAFFGQGTRLTVV.

As for this clonotype: A read error may be the cause here, since a much bigger clone is one base away. This sequence joins TRBV29-1 and TRBJ2-7; 7 nucleotides align to TRBD1. Per germline, CDR1 SQVTM and CDR2 ANQGSEA. The CDR3 length is 14 residues. V gave up 5 bases and J gave up 7 bases; unmatched junction bases: 14. CDR3 residues: CSVKRGSGGNEQYF. The CDR3 nucleotides are TGCAGCGTTAAAAGGGGGTCAGGGGGAAATGAGCAGTACTTC.

This clonotype was detected many times. The rearrangement uses TRBV7-2 and TRBJ1-4, with a tentative D call TRBD1 (5 bases). Trimming pared 5 bases from V and 8 bases from J, leaving 15 bases between. Germline assignment: CDR1 SGHTA and CDR2 FQGNSA. The CDR3 consists of 14 residues. The CDR3 loop is CASSAGFLPEKLFF. For the CDR3, the DNA is TGTGCCAGCAGCGCAGGGTTTCTACCGGAAAAACTGTTTTTT. Looking up the rest from reference TRBV7-2 and TRBJ1-4 gives the full variable domain: GAGVSQSPSNKVTEKGKDVELRCDPISGHTALYWYRQSLGQGLEFLIYFQGNSAPDKSGLPSDRFSAERTGGSVSTLTIQRTQQEDSAVYLCASSAGFLPEKLFFGSGTQLSVL.

This clonotype appeared a few times. The rearrangement uses TRBV20-1 and TRBJ2-7; the D gene is possibly TRBD2 (5 bases). Trimming stripped 0 bases from V and 2 bases from J, with 14 bases between. The germline CDR1 and CDR2 sequences are DFQATT and SNEGSKA (reference sequence). The CDR3 sequence is 15 residues long. The CDR3 here is CSARDPREPAYEQYF. DNA of the CDR3: TGCAGTGCTAGAGACCCCCGGGAACCCGCCTACGAGCAGTACTTC.

This clonotype was found a few times. The rearrangement joins TRBV7-9 to TRBJ1-4, with no clear D. Germline-derived CDR1 and CDR2 are SEHNR and FQNEAQ (reference sequence). This CDR3 region has 16 residues. V lost 0 bases and J lost 5, with 13 bases in between. CDR3 sequence reads: CASSLALTSANEKLFF. CDR3 sequence (DNA): TGTGCCAGCAGCTTAGCGCTAACGTCGGCCAATGAAAAACTGTTTTTT.